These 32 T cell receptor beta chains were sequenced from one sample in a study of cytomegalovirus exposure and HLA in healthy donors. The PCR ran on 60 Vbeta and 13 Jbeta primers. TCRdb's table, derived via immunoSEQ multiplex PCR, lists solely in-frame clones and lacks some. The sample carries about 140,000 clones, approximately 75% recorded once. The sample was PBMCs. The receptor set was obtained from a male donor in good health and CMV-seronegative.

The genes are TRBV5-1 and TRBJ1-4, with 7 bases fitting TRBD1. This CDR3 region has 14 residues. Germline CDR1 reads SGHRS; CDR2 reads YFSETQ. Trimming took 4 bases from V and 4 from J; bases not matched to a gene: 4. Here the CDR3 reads CASSVGQLNEKLFF. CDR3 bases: TGCGCCAGCAGCGTGGGACAGCTTAATGAAAAACTGTTTTTT. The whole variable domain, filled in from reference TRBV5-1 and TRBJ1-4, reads KAGVTQTPRYLIKTRGQQVTLSCSPISGHRSVSWYQQTPGQGLQFLFEYFSETQRNKGNFPGRFSGRQFSNSRSEMNVSTLELGDSALYLCASSVGQLNEKLFFGSGTQLSVL.

Here the CDR3 reads CASSRRMNTEAFF. As DNA, the CDR3 is TGTGCCAGCAGCAGGAGGATGAACACTGAAGCTTTCTTT. The V gene is TRBV21-1, the J gene TRBJ1-1. TRBV21-1 is tagged as a pseudogene. The CDR3 covers 13 residues.

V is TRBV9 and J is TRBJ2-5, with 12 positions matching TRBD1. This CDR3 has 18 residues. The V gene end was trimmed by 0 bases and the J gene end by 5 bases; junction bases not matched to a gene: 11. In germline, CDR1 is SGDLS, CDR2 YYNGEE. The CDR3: CASSVEVGDRGRMETQYF. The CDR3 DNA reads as TGTGCCAGCAGCGTAGAGGTGGGGGACAGGGGGCGCATGGAGACCCAGTACTTC.

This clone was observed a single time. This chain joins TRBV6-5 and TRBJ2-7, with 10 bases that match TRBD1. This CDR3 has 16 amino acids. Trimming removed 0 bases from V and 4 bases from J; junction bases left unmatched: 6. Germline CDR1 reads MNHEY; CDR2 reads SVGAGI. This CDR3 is CASSYSGQGKAYEQYF. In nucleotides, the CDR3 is TGTGCCAGCAGTTACTCGGGACAGGGGAAGGCATACGAGCAGTACTTC.

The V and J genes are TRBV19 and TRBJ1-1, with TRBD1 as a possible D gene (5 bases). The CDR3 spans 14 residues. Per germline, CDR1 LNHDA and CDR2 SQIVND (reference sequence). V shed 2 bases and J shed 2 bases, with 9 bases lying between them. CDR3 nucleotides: TGTGCCAGTAGTATAATAGGGGAAAACACTGAAGCTTTCTTT. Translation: CASSIIGENTEAFF.

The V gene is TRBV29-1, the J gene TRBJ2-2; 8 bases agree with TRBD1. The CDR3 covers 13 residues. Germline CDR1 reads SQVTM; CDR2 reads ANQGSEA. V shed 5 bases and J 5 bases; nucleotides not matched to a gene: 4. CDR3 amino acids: CSVLTGETGELFF. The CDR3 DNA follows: TGCAGCGTTTTGACAGGGGAAACCGGGGAGCTGTTTTTT.

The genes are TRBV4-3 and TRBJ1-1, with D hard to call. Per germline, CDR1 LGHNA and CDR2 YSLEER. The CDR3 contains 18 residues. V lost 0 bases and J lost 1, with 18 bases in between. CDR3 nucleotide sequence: TGCGCCAGCAGCCAAGATCCCAACGGAGCCTTCGGGAACACTGAAGCTTTCTTT. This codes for CASSQDPNGAFGNTEAFF.

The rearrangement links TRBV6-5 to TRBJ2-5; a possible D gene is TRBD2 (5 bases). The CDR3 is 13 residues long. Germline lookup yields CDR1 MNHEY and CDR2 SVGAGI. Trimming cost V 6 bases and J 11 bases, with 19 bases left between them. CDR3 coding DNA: TGTGCCAGCAGGGCCCTCCCACGTGGGGAGCAGTACTTC. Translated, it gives CASRALPRGEQYF.

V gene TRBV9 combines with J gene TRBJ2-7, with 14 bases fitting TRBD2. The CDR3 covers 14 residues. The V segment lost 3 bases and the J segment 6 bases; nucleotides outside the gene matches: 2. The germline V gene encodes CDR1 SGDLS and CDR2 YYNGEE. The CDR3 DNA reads TGTGCCAGCAGCGCGGGACTAGCGGGGGTCGAGCAGTACTTC. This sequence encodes CASSAGLAGVEQYF.

The CDR3 region is CASSSDRGGSTDTQYF. The CDR3 nucleotides are TGTGCCAGCAGTTCGGACAGGGGAGGGAGCACAGATACGCAGTATTTT. This chain connects TRBV6-5 to TRBJ2-3; 9 bases align to TRBD1. The CDR3 has 16 residues. With 4 bases clipped from V and 0 bases from J, the junction kept 5 bases outside the gene matches. Germline CDR1 is MNHEY and CDR2 is SVGAGI.

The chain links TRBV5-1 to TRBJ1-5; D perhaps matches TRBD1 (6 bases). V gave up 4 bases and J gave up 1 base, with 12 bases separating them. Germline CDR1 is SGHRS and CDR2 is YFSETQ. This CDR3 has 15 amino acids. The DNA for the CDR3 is TGCGCCAGCAGCGCGGCAGGGGTGAGCAATCAGCCCCAGCATTTT. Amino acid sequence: CASSAAGVSNQPQHF.

The CDR3 nucleotides are TGTGCCAGTAGTCTATCGGCTAGCGGGGGGATTGAAAACATTCAGTACTTC. This codes for CASSLSASGGIENIQYF. The chain couples TRBV19 to TRBJ2-4, with TRBD2 matching over 11 bases. CDR3 length: 17 residues. J gave up 5 bases and V 5 bases, and 11 bases lay outside the gene matches. Germline V gene sequence: CDR1 LNHDA, CDR2 SQIVND (reference sequence).

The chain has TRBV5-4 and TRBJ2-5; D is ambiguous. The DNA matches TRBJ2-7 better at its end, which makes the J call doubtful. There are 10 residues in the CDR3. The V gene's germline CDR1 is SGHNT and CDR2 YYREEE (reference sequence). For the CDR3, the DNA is TGTGCCAGCACCCATAACGAGCAGTACTTC. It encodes CASTHNEQYF.

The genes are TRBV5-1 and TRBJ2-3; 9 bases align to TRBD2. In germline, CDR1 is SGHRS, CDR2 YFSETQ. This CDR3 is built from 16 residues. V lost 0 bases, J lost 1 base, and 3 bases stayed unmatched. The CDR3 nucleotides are TGCGCCAGCAGCTTGGGGTCTAGCGGGGGCACAGATACGCAGTATTTT. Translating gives CASSLGSSGGTDTQYF.

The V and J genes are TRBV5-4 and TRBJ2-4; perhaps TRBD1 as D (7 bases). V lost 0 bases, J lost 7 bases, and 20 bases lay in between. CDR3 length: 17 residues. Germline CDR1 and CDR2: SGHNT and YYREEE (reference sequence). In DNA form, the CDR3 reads TGTGCCAGCAGCTTGGGGGGGGCCGCAGGGGGGATGAACATTCAGTACTTC. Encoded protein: CASSLGGAAGGMNIQYF. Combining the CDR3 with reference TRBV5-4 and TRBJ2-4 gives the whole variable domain ETGVTQSPTHLIKTRGQQVTLRCSSQSGHNTVSWYQQALGQGPQFIFQYYREEENGRGNFPPRFSGLQFPNYSSELNVNALELDDSALYLCASSLGGAAGGMNIQYFGAGTRLSVL.

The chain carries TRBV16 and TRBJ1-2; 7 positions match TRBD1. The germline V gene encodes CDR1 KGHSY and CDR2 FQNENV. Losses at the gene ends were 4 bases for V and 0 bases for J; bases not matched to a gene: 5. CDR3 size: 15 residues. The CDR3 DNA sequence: TGTGCCAGCAGCCGGACAGGAGATTCTAACTATGGCTACACCTTC. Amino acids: CASSRTGDSNYGYTF.

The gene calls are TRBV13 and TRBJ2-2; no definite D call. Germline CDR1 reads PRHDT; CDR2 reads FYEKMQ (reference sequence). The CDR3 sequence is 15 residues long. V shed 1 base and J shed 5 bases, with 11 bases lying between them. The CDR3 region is CASSLDRSPTGELFF. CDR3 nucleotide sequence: TGTGCCAGCAGCTTAGACAGATCCCCTACCGGGGAGCTGTTTTTT.

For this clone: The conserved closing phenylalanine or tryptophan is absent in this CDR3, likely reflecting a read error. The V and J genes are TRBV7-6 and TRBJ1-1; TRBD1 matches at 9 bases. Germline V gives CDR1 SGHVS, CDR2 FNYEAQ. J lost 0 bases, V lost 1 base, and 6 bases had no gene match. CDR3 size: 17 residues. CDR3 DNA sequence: TGTGCCAGCAGCTTAGTGGGGACAGGGTCCATGAACACTGAAGCTTTCCTT. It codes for CASSLVGTGSMNTEAFL.

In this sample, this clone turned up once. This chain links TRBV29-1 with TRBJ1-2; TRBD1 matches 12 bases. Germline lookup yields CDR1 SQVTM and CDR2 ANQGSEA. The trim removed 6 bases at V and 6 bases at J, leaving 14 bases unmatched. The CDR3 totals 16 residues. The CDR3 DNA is TGCAGCGTCCCTTTCCGGGACAGGGGGCGAGGAGATGGCTACACCTTC. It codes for CSVPFRDRGRGDGYTF.

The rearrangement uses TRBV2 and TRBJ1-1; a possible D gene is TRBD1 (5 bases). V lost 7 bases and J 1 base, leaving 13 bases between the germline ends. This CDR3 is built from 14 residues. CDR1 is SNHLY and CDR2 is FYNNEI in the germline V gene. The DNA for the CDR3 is TGTGCCAGCACCAATATTGGGGCGAACACTGAAGCTTTCTTT. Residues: CASTNIGANTEAFF.

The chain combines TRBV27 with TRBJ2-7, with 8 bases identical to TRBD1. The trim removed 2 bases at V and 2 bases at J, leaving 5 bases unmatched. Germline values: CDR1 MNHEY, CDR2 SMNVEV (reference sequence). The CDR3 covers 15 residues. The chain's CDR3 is CASSLRGQAAYEQYF. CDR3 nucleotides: TGTGCCAGCAGTTTAAGGGGACAGGCCGCCTACGAGCAGTACTTC.

In DNA, the CDR3 is TGTGCCAGCACCGGTACTAGCGGTTTCACAGATACGCAGTATTTT. Protein: CASTGTSGFTDTQYF. The chain is built from TRBV9 and TRBJ2-3; 8 nucleotides line up with TRBD2. The CDR3 totals 15 residues. Germline CDR1 reads SGDLS; CDR2 reads YYNGEE. The V segment lost 6 bases and the J segment 2 bases; nucleotides outside the gene matches: 8.

CDR3: CASSHGPLSLASPTDTQYF. CDR3 coding DNA: TGTGCCAGCAGCCATGGGCCCCTCTCTCTAGCATCCCCCACAGATACGCAGTATTTT. The chain joins TRBV4-2 to TRBJ2-3, with D possibly being TRBD2 (5 bases). The germline gives CDR1 LGHNA, CDR2 YNFKEQ. The V and J ends lost 3 bases and 2 bases respectively, with 24 bases between them. The CDR3 is 19 residues long.

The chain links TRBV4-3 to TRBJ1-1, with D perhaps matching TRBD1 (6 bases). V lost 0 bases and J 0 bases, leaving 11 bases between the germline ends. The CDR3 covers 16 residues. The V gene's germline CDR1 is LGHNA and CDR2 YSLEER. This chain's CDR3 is CASSQDIPGVNTEAFF. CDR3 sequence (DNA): TGCGCCAGCAGCCAAGATATTCCAGGGGTGAACACTGAAGCTTTCTTT.

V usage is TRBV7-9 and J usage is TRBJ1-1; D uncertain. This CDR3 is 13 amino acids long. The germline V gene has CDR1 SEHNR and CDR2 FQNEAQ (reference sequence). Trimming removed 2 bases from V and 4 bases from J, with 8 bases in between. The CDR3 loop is CASSLYQATEAFF. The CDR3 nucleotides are TGTGCCAGCAGCTTATATCAGGCCACTGAAGCTTTCTTT.

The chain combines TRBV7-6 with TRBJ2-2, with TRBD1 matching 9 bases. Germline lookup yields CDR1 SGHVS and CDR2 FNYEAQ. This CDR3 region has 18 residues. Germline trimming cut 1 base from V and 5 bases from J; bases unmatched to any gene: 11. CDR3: CASSLVFSMGQGTGELFF. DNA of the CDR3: TGTGCCAGCAGCTTAGTATTCTCTATGGGACAGGGAACCGGGGAGCTGTTTTTT.

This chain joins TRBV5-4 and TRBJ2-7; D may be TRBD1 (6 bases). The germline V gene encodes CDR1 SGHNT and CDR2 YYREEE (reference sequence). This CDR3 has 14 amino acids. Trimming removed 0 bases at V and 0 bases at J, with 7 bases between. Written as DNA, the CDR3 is TGTGCCAGCAGCTTGGTGGGACACTCCTACGAGCAGTACTTC. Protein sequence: CASSLVGHSYEQYF.

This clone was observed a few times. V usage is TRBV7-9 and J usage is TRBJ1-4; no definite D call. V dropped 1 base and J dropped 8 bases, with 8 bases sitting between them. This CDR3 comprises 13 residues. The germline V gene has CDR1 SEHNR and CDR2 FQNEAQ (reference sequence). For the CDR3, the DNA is TGTGCCAGCAGCTTAGGGCGGTTGGAAAAACTGTTTTTT. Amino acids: CASSLGRLEKLFF.

CDR3 nucleotides: TGTGCCAGCAGCTTCCAACAGGGTCCAGAGACCCAGTACTTC. It is translated as CASSFQQGPETQYF. The chain joins TRBV7-2 to TRBJ2-5, with TRBD1 as a possible D gene (6 bases). Germline V gene sequence: CDR1 SGHTA, CDR2 FQGNSA. Trimming pared 3 bases from V and 4 bases from J, leaving 12 bases between. This CDR3 comprises 14 residues.

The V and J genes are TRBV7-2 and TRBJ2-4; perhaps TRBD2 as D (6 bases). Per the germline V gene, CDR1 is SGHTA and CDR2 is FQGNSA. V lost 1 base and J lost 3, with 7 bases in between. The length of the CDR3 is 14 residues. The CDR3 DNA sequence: TGTGCCAGCAGCTTAGGGACTATCAAAAACATTCAGTACTTC. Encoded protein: CASSLGTIKNIQYF.

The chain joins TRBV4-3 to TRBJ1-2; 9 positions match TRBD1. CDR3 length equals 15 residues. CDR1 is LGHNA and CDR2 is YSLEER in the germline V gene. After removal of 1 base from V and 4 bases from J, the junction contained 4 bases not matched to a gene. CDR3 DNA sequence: TGCGCCAGCAGCCAAGGAAGGGACAGGGTCTATGGCTACACCTTC. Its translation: CASSQGRDRVYGYTF.

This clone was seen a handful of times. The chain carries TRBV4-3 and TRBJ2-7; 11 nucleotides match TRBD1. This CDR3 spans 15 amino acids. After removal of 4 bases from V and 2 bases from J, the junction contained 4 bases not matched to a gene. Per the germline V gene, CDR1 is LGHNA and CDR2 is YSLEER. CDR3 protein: CASSPGTGGTYEQYF. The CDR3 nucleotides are TGCGCCAGCAGCCCCGGGACAGGGGGAACCTACGAGCAGTACTTC.